This T cell receptor (beta chain) was retrieved from a study of blood T cell repertoires in COVID-19. Across the study: The United States, Italy and Spain were the sources of the acute and convalescent COVID-19 samples.

V lost 4 bases, J lost 7 bases, and 22 bases lay in between. Germline CDR1 reads SEHNR; CDR2 reads FQNEAQ (reference sequence). The CDR3 covers 16 residues. Per the original data handling: Reference gene primers were amplified, and this amplification served to estimate nucleated cell counts. The method was immunoSEQ multiplex PCR; TCRdb's version includes in-frame clones alone and lacks a portion of them. The V and J calls and the clone size are those of that table, but D and trimming were determined from the DNA. The sample records 150,000 to 200,000 clones, roughly 84% being singletons. Participant-given clinical history determined each cohort assignment.

The receptor was derived from a woman aged 60-70 years who had recovered from COVID-19. The rearrangement uses TRBV7-9 and TRBJ1-1; perhaps TRBD1 as D (5 bases). The specimen was PBMCs or T cells enriched from blood (not recorded which). The CDR3 region has the DNA TGTGCCAGCAGCTCGGGAGCGGGGGATGGACATGGTGAAGCTTTCTTT. This sequence encodes CASSSGAGDGHGEAFF.